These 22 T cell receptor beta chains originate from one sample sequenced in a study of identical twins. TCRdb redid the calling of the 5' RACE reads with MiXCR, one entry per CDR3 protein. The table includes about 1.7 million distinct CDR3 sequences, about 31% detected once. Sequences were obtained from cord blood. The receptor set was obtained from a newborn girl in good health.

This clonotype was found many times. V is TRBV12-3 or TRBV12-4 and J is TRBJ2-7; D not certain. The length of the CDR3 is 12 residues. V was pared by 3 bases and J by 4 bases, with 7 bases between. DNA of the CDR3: TGTGCCAGCAGTTTTAACCCATACGAGCAGTACTTC. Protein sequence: CASSFNPYEQYF.

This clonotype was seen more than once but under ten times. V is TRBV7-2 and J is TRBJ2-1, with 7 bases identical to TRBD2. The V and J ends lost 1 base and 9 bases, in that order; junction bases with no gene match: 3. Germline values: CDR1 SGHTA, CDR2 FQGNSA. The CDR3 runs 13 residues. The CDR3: CASSLVRTSEQFF. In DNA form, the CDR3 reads TGTGCCAGCAGCTTAGTCCGGACTAGTGAGCAGTTCTTC.

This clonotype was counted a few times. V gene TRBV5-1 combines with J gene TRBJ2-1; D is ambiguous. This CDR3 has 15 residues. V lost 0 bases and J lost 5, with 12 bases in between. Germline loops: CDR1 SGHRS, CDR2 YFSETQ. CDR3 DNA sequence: TGCGCCAGCAGCTTGGGGGTGATCGTAAACAATGAGCAGTTCTTC. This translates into CASSLGVIVNNEQFF.

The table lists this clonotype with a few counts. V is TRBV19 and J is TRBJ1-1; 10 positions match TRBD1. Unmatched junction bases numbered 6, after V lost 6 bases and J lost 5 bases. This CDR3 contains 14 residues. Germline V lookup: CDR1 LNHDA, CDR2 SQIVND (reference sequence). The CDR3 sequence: CASRPDRGKTEAFF. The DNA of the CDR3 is TGTGCCAGTAGGCCGGACAGGGGGAAAACTGAAGCTTTCTTT. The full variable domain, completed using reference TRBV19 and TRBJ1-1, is DGGITQSPKYLFRKEGQNVTLSCEQNLNHDAMYWYRQDPGQGLRLIYYSQIVNDFQKGDIAEGYSVSREKKESFPLTVTSAQKNPTAFYLCASRPDRGKTEAFFGQGTRLTVV.

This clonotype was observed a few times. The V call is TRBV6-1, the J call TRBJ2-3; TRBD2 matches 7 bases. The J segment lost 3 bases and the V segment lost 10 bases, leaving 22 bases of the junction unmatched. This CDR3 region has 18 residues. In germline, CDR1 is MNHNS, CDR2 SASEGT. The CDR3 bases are TGTGCCACCACCCGGTGGGTGCGCGCGGGAGAGGAGACAGATACGCAGTATTTT. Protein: CATTRWVRAGEETDTQYF.

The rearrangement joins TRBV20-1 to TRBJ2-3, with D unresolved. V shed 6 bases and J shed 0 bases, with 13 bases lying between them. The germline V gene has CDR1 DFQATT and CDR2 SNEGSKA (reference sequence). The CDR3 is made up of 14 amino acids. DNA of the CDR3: TGCAGTGCGTCAGTAGTTTCTAGCACAGATACGCAGTATTTT. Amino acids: CSASVVSSTDTQYF.

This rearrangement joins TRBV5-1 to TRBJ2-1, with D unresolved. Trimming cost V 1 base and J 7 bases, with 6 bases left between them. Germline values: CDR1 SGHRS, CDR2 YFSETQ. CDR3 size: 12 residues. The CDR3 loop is CASSLYWNEQFF. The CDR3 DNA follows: TGCGCCAGCAGCTTGTATTGGAATGAGCAGTTCTTC.

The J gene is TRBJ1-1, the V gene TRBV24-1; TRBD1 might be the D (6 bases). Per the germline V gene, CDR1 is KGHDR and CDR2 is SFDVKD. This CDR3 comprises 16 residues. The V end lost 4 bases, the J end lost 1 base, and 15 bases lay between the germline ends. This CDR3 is CATSEQTQGGNTEAFF. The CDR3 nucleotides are TGTGCCACCAGTGAGCAGACACAGGGCGGGAACACTGAAGCTTTCTTT.

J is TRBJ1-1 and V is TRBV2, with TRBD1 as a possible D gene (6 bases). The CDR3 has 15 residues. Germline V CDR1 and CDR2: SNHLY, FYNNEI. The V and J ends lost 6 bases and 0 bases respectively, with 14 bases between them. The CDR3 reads CASRRGAVMNTEAFF. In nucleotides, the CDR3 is TGTGCCAGCAGACGGGGGGCGGTTATGAACACTGAAGCTTTCTTT.

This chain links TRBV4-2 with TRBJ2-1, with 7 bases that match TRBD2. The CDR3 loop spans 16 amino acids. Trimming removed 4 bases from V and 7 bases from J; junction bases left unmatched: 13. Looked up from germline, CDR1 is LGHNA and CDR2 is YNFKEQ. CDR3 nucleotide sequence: TGTGCCAGCAGCCTAGGTTGGCTAGCGGCGGGTAATGAGCAGTTCTTC. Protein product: CASSLGWLAAGNEQFF.

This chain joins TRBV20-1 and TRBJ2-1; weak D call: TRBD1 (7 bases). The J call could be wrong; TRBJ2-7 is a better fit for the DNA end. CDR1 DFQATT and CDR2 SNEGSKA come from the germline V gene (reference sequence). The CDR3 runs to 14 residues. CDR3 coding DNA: TGCAGTGCTCAAAGCCCAGGGGGGTATGACGAGCAGTACTTC. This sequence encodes CSAQSPGGYDEQYF.

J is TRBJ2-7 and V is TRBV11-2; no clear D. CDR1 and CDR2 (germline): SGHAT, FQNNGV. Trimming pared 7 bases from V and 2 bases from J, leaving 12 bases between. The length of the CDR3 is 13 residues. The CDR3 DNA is TGTGCCAGCATCGGTGGGCAACCCTACGAGCAGTACTTC. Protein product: CASIGGQPYEQYF.

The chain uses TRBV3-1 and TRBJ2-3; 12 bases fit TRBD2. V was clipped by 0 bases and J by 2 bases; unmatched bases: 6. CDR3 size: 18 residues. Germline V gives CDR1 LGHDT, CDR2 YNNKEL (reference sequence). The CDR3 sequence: CASSQDWLAGGPTDTQYF. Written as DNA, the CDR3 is TGTGCCAGCAGCCAAGATTGGCTAGCGGGGGGGCCCACAGATACGCAGTATTTT.

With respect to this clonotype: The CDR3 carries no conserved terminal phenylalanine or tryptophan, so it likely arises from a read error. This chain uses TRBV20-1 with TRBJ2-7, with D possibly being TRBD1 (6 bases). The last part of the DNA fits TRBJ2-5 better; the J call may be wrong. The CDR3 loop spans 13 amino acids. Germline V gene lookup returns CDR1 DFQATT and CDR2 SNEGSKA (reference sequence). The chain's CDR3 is CSAREDRTGTQYL. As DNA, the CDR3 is TGCAGTGCTAGAGAGGACAGAACGGGGACCCAGTACTTA.

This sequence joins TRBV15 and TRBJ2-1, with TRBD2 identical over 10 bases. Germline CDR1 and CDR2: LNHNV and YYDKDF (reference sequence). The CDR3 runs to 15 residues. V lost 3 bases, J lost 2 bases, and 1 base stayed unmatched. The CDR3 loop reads CATSSLAGAYNEQFF. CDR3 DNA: TGTGCCACCAGCAGCCTAGCGGGGGCCTACAATGAGCAGTTCTTC. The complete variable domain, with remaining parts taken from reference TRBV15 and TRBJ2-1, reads DAMVIQNPRYQVTQFGKPVTLSCSQTLNHNVMYWYQQKSSQAPKLLFHYYDKDFNNEADTPDNFQSRRPNTSFCFLDIRSPGLGDTAMYLCATSSLAGAYNEQFFGPGTRLTVL.

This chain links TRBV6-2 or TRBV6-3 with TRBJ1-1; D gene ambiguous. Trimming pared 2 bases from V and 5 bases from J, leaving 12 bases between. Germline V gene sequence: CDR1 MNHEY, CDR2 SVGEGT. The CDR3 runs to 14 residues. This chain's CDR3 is CASSYDRIETEAFF. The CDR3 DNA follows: TGTGCCAGCAGTTACGATAGGATAGAGACTGAAGCTTTCTTT.

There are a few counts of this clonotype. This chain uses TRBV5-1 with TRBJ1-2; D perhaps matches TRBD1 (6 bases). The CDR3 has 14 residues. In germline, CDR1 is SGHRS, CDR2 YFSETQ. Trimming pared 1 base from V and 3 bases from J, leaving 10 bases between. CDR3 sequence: CASSLTGLDYGYTF. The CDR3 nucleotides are TGCGCCAGCAGCTTGACAGGGCTCGACTATGGCTACACCTTC.

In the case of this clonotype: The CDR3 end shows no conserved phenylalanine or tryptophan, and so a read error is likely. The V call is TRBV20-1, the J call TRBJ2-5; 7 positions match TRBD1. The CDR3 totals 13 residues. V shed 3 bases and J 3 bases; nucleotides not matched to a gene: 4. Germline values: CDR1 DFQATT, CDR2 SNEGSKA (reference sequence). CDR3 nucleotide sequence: TGCAGTGCTAGGAGACAGGGAAAAGAGACCCAGTACTTA. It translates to CSARRQGKETQYL.

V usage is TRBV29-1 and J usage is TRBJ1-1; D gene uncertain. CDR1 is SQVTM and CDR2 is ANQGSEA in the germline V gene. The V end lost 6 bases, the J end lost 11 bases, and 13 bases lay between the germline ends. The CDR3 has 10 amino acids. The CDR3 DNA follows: TGCAGCGTAGGCACCCTGGGGGCTTTCTTT. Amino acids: CSVGTLGAFF.

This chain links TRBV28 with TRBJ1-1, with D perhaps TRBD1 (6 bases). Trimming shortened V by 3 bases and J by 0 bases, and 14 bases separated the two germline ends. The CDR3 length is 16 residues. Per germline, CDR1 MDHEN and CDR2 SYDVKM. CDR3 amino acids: CASSFRQGFMNTEAFF. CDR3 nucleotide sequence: TGTGCCAGCAGTTTTAGGCAGGGGTTTATGAACACTGAAGCTTTCTTT. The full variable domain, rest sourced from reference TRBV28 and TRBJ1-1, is DVKVTQSSRYLVKRTGEKVFLECVQDMDHENMFWYRQDPGLGLRLIYFSYDVKMKEKGDIPEGYSVSREKKERFSLILESASTNQTSMYLCASSFRQGFMNTEAFFGQGTRLTVV.

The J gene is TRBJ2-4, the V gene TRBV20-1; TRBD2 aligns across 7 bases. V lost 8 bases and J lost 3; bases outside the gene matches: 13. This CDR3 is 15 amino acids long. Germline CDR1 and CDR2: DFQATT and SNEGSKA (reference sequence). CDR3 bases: TGCAGTCTCGGGGAGCGGGGATTTATCAAAAACATTCAGTACTTC. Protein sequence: CSLGERGFIKNIQYF.

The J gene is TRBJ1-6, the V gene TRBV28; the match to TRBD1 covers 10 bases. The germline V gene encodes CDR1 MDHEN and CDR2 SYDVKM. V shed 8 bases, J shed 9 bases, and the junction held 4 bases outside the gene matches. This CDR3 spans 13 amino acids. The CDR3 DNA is TGTGCCAGCGGCCGGGACAGGGGTTCACCCCTCCACTTT. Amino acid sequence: CASGRDRGSPLHF.